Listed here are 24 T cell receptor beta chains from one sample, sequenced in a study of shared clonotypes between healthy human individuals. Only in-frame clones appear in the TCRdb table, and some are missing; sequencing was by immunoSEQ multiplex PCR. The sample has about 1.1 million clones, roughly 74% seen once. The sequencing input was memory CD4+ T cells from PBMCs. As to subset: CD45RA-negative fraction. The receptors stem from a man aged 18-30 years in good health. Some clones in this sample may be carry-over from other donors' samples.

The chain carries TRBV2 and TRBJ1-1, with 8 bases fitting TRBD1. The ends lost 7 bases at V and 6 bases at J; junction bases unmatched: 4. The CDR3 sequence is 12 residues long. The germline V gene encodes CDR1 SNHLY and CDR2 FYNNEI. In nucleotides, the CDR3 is TGTGCCAGCACCGGACAGGGCTCTGAAGCTTTCTTT. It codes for CASTGQGSEAFF.

CDR3: CATSRDLAQRGETQYF. Here the CDR3 DNA reads TGTGCCACCAGCAGAGATCTGGCGCAACGAGGGGAGACCCAGTACTTC. The chain has TRBV15 and TRBJ2-5; a weak D match, TRBD2 (5 bases). There are 16 residues in the CDR3. Trimming left V 0 bases short and J 5 bases short, with 16 bases between. The germline gives CDR1 LNHNV, CDR2 YYDKDF (reference sequence).

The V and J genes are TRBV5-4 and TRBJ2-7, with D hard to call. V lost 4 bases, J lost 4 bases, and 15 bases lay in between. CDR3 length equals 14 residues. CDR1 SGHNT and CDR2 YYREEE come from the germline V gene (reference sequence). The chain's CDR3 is CASSPESGRYEQYF. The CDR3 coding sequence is TGTGCCAGCAGCCCGGAGTCTGGTCGATACGAGCAGTACTTC.

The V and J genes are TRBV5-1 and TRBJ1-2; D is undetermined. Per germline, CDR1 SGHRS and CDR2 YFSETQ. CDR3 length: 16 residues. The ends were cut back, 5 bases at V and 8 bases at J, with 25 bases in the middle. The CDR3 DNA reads TGCGCCAGCAGACCTACCGCTACCGGGCCAGCGGTAGGCTACACCTTC. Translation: CASRPTATGPAVGYTF.

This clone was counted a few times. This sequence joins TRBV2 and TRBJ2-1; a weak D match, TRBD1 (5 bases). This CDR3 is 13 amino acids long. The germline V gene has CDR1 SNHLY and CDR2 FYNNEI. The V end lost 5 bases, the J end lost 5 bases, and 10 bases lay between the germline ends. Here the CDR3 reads CASSQGGHNEQFF. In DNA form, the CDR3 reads TGTGCCAGCAGTCAGGGTGGTCACAATGAGCAGTTCTTC.

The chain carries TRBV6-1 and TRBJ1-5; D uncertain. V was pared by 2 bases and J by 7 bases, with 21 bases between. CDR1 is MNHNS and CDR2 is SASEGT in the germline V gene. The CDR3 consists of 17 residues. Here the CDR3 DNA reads TGTGCCAGCAGTGAAAGACCTCAAGGAGAGGGCCGGCAGCCCCAGCATTTT. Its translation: CASSERPQGEGRQPQHF.

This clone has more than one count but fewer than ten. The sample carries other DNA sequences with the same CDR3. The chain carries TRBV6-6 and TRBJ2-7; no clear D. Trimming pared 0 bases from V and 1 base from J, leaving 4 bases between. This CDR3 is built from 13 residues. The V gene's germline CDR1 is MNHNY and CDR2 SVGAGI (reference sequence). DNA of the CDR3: TGTGCCAGCAGTTACTCCGGGTCCTACGAGCAGTACTTC. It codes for CASSYSGSYEQYF.

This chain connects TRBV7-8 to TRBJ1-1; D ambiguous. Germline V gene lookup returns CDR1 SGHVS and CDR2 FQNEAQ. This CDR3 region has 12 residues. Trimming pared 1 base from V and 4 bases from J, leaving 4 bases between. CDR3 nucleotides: TGTGCCAGCAGCTTAGGAGTCACTGAAGCTTTCTTT. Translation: CASSLGVTEAFF. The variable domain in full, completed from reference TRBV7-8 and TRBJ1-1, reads GAGVSQSPRYKVAKRGQDVALRCDPISGHVSLFWYQQALGQGPEFLTYFQNEAQLDKSGLPSDRFFAERPEGSVSTLKIQRTQQEDSAVYLCASSLGVTEAFFGQGTRLTVV.

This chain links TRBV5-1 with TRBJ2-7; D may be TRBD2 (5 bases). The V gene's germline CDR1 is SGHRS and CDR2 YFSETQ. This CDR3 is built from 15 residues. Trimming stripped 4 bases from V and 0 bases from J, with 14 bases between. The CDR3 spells CASSLLGVSSYEQYF. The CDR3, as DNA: TGCGCCAGCAGCCTTCTGGGAGTCAGCTCCTACGAGCAGTACTTC.

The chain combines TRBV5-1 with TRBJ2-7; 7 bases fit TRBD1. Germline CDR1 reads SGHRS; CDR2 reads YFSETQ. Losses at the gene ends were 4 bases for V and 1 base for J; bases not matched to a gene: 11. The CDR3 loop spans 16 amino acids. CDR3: CASSIGGQSPSYEQYF. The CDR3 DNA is TGCGCCAGCAGCATTGGGGGACAGAGCCCTTCCTACGAGCAGTACTTC. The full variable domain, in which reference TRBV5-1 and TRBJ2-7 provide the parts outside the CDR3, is KAGVTQTPRYLIKTRGQQVTLSCSPISGHRSVSWYQQTPGQGLQFLFEYFSETQRNKGNFPGRFSGRQFSNSRSEMNVSTLELGDSALYLCASSIGGQSPSYEQYFGPGTRLTVT.

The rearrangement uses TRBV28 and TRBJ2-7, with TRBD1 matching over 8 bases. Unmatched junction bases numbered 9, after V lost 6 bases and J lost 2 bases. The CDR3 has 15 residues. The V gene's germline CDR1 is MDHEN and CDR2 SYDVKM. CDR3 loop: CASRRTGFLAYEQYF. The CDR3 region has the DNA TGTGCCAGCAGGAGGACAGGGTTCCTTGCCTACGAGCAGTACTTC.

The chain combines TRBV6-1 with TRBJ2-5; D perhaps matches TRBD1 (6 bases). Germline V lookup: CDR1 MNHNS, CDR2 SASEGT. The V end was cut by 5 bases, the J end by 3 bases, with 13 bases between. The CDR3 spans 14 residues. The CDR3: CASSPRGQKETQYF. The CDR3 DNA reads TGTGCCAGCAGTCCCCGGGGACAAAAAGAGACCCAGTACTTC.

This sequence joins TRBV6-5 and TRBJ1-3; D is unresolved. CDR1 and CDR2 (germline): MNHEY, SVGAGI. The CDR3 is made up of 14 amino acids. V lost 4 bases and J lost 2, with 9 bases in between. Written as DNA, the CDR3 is TGTGCCAGCAGTTCGTACAGAGCTGGAAACACCATATATTTT. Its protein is CASSSYRAGNTIYF.

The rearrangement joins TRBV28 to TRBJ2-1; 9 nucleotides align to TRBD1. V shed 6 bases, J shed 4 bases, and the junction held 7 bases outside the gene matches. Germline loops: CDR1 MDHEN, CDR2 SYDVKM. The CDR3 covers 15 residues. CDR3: CASSHAGTGYNEQFF. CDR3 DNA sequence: TGTGCCAGCAGCCACGCCGGGACAGGGTACAATGAGCAGTTCTTC.

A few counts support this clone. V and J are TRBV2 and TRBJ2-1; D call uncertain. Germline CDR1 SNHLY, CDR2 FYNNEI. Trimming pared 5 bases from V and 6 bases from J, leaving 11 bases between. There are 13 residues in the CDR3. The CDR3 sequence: CASSLEVGNEQFF. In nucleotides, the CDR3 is TGTGCCAGCAGTCTTGAGGTCGGCAATGAGCAGTTCTTC.

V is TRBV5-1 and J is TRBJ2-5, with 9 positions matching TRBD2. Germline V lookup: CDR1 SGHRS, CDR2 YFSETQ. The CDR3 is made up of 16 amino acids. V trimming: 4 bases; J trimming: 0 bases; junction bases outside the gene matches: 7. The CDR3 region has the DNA TGCGCCAGCAGCCGCCGTGCTAGCGGGAACCAAGAGACCCAGTACTTC. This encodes CASSRRASGNQETQYF.

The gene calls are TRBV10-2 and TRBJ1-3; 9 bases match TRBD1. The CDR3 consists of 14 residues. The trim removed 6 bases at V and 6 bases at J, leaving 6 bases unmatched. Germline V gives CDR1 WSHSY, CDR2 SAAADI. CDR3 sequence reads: CASSRDRVANTIYF. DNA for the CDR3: TGCGCCAGCAGCCGGGACAGGGTGGCAAACACCATATATTTT.

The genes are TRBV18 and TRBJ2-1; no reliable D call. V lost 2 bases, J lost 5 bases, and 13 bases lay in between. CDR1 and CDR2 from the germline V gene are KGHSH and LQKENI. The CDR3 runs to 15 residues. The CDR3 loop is CASSPYVPPNNEQFF. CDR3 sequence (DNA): TGTGCCAGCTCACCATACGTACCGCCTAACAATGAGCAGTTCTTC.

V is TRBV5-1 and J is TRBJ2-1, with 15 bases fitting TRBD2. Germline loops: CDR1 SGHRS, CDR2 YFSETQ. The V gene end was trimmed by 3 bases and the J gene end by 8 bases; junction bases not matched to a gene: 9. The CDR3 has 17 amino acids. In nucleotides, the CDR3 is TGCGCCAGCAGCTCGGGACTAGCGGGAGGTGTGTGGGATGAGCAGTTCTTC. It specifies CASSSGLAGGVWDEQFF.

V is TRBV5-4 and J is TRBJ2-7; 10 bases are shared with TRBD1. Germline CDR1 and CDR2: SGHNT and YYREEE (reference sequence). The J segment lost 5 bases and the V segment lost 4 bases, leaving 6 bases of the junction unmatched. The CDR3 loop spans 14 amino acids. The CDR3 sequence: CASSRDRGRHEQYF. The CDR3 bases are TGTGCCAGCAGCAGGGACAGGGGAAGGCACGAGCAGTACTTC.

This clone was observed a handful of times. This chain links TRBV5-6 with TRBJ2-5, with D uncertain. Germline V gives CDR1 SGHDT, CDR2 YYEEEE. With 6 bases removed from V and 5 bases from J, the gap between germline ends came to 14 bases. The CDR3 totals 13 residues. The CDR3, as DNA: TGTGCCAGCAACAAAGGACCCCGGGAGACCCAGTACTTC. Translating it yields CASNKGPRETQYF.

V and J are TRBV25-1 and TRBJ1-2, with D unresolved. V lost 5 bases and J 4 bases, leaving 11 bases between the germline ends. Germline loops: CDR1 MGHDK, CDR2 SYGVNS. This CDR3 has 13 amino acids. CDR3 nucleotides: TGTGCCAGCAGTTTACCCACGGCCTATGGCTACACCTTC. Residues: CASSLPTAYGYTF.

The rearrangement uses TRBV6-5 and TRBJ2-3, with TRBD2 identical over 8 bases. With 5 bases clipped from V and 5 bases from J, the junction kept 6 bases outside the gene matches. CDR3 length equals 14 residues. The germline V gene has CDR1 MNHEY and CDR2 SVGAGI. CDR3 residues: CASSLRGGLDTQYF. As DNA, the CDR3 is TGTGCCAGCAGTCTCCGGGGGGGGTTAGATACGCAGTATTTT.

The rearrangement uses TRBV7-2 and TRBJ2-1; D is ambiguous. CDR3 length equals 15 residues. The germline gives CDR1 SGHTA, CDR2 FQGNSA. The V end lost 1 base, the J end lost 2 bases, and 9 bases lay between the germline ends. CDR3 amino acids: CASSLGPATYNEQFF. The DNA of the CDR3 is TGTGCCAGCAGCTTAGGGCCAGCAACCTACAATGAGCAGTTCTTC.